Each of the 9 T cell receptor beta chains below was sequenced from the same sample in a study of cytomegalovirus exposure and HLA in healthy donors. PCR involved 60 Vbeta and 13 Jbeta primers. Method: immunoSEQ multiplex PCR; TCRdb's copy keeps in-frame clones and lacks some. Of more than 85,000 clones listed, 65% to 90% are singletons. The source material was PBMCs. These receptors were collected from a woman in her twenties or thirties in good health and CMV-seronegative.

CDR3 region: CASSLGLPTGELFF. CDR3 nucleotides: TGTGCCAGCAGCTTAGGACTACCCACCGGGGAGCTGTTTTTT. The V gene is TRBV5-4, the J gene TRBJ2-2, with a tentative D call TRBD2 (6 bases). This CDR3 has 14 amino acids. Germline V gene data show CDR1 as SGHNT and CDR2 as YYREEE (reference sequence). The V and J ends lost 2 bases and 4 bases respectively, with 9 bases between them.

This chain links TRBV15 with TRBJ1-1; no firm D call. Germline values: CDR1 LNHNV, CDR2 YYDKDF (reference sequence). The CDR3 contains 15 residues. V shed 1 base and J shed 0 bases, with 9 bases lying between them. CDR3 sequence (DNA): TGTGCCACCAGCAGAGGTCAAATCCTGAACACTGAAGCTTTCTTT. Translating it yields CATSRGQILNTEAFF.

The genes are TRBV15 and TRBJ2-7; 8 bases line up with TRBD1. The CDR3 is 14 residues long. V shed 5 bases, J shed 2 bases, and the junction held 5 bases outside the gene matches. Germline-derived CDR1 and CDR2 are LNHNV and YYDKDF (reference sequence). This CDR3 reads CATSSGQAPYEQYF. The CDR3 region has the DNA TGTGCCACCAGCTCGGGACAGGCCCCCTACGAGCAGTACTTC.

This chain joins TRBV7-6 and TRBJ1-1; 9 nucleotides match TRBD1. The CDR3 has 15 amino acids. Germline V CDR1 and CDR2: SGHVS, FNYEAQ. The V gene end was trimmed by 1 base and the J gene end by 0 bases; junction bases not matched to a gene: 0. The CDR3 spells CASSLDRGLNTEAFF. The CDR3 DNA follows: TGTGCCAGCAGCTTAGACAGGGGGCTGAACACTGAAGCTTTCTTT.

This clone was picked up a small number of times. The chain links TRBV30 to TRBJ1-2; no clear D. The length of the CDR3 is 15 residues. V lost 2 bases to trimming and J lost 5 bases, with 18 bases between them. From germline, CDR1 is GTSNPN and CDR2 SVGIG (reference sequence). The CDR3 reads CAWSRHGGLVYGYTF. As DNA, the CDR3 is TGTGCCTGGAGTCGACACGGAGGGTTAGTGTATGGCTACACCTTC. The whole variable domain, remainder taken from reference TRBV30 and TRBJ1-2, is SQTIHQWPATLVQPVGSPLSLECTVEGTSNPNLYWYRQAAGRGLQLLFYSVGIGQISSEVPQNLSASRPQDRQFILSSKKLLLSDSGFYLCAWSRHGGLVYGYTFGSGTRLTVV.

J is TRBJ2-3 and V is TRBV5-6; D is unresolved. Germline CDR1 reads SGHDT; CDR2 reads YYEEEE. V was clipped by 3 bases and J by 2 bases, with 10 bases between them. CDR3 length: 14 residues. The CDR3, as DNA: TGTGCCAGCAGCTACAACAGCCTCACAGATACGCAGTATTTT. Translating gives CASSYNSLTDTQYF.

The CDR3 nucleotides are TGTGCCTGGGTCCCAGGGAGGGACTATGGCTACACCTTC. Encoded protein: CAWVPGRDYGYTF. The V and J genes are TRBV30 and TRBJ1-2; TRBD1 might be the D (5 bases). The V end lost 5 bases, the J end lost 3 bases, and 13 bases lay between the germline ends. The CDR3 runs 13 residues. Germline CDR1 is GTSNPN and CDR2 is SVGIG (reference sequence).

This sequence joins TRBV9 and TRBJ2-1; D is unclear. V lost 0 bases, J lost 9 bases, and 13 bases lay in between. This CDR3 has 14 amino acids. Germline V gene sequence: CDR1 SGDLS, CDR2 YYNGEE. Here the CDR3 DNA reads TGTGCCAGCAGCGTAGTGGGTCTTTCTAGTGAGCAGTTCTTC. Encoded protein: CASSVVGLSSEQFF.

This chain joins TRBV27 and TRBJ2-1; 11 bases are a match to TRBD2. The junction had 14 bases not matched to a gene; V was cut back by 4 bases and J by 3 bases. Germline values: CDR1 MNHEY, CDR2 SMNVEV (reference sequence). This CDR3 has 19 amino acids. CDR3 protein: CASSSRGSSGLAVYNEQFF. The CDR3, as DNA: TGTGCCAGCAGTTCGCGGGGGAGTTCGGGACTAGCGGTCTACAATGAGCAGTTCTTC.